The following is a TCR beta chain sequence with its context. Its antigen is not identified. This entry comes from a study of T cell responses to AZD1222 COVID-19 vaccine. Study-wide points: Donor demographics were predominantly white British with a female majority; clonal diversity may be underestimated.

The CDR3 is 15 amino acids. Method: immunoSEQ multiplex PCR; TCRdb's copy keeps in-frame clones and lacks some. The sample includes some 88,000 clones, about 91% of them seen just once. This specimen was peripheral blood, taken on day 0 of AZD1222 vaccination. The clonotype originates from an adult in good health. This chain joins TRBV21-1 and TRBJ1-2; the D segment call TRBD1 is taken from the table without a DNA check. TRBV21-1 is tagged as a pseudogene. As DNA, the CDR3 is TGTGCCAGCAGCAAGCCAGGGAAGGGGCTCTATGGCTACACCTTC. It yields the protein CASSKPGKGLYGYTF.